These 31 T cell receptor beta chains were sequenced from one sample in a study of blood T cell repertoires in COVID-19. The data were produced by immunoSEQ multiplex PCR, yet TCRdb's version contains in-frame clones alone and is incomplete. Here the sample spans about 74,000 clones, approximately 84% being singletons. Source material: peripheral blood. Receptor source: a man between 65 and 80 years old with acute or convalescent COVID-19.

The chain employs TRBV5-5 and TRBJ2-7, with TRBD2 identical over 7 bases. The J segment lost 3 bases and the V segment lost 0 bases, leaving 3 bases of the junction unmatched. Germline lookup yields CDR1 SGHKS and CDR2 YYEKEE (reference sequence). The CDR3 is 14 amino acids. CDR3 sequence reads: CASSLGLAVYEQYF. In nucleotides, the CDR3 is TGTGCCAGCAGCTTGGGACTAGCAGTCTACGAGCAGTACTTC.

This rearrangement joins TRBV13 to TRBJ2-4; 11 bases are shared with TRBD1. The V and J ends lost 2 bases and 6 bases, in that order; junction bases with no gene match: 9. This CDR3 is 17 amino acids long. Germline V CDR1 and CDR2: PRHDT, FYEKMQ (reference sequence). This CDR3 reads CASSLRNPGTGGNIQYF. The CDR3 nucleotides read TGTGCCAGCAGCTTAAGAAACCCCGGGACAGGGGGAAACATTCAGTACTTC.

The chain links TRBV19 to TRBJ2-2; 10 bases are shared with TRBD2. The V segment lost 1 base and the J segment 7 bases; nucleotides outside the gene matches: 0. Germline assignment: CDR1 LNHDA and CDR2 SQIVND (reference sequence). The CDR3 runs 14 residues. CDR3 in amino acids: CASSIGTSGGELFF. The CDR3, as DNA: TGTGCCAGTAGTATAGGGACTAGCGGCGGGGAGCTGTTTTTT.

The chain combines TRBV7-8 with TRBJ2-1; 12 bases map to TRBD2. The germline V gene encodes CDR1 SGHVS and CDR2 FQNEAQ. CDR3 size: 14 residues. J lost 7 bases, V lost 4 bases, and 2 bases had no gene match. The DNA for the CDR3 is TGTGCCAGCAGCTGGACTAGCGGGAAGAATGAGCAGTTCTTC. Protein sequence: CASSWTSGKNEQFF.

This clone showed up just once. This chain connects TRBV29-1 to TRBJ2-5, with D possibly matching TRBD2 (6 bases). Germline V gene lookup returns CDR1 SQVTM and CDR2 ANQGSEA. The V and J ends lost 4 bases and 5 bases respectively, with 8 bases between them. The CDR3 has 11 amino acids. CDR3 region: CSVAGVETQYF. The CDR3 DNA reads TGCAGCGTTGCGGGAGTGGAGACCCAGTACTTC.

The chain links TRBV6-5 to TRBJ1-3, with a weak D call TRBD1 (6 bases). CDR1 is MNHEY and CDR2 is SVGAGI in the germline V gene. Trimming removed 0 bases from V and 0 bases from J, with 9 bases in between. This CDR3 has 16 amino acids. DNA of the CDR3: TGTGCCAGCAGTTACTCGGGGGCTGGCTCTGGAAACACCATATATTTT. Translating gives CASSYSGAGSGNTIYF.

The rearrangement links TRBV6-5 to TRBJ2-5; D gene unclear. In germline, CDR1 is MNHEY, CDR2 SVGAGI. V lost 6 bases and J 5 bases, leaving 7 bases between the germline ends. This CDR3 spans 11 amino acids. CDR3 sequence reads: CASRRLETQYF. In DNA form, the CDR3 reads TGTGCCAGCAGGCGTTTGGAGACCCAGTACTTC.

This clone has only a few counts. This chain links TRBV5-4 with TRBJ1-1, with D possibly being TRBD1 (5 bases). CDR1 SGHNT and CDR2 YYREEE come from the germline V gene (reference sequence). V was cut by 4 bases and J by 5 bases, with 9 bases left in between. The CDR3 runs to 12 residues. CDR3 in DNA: TGTGCCAGCAGCGCTCGGGGGACTGAAGCTTTCTTT. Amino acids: CASSARGTEAFF.

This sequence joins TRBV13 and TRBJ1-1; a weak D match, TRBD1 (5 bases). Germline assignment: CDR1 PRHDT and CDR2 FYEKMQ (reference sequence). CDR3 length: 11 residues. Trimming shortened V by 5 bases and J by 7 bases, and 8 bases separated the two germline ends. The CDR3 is CASSRDSEAFF. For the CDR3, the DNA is TGTGCCAGCAGCAGAGACAGTGAAGCTTTCTTT. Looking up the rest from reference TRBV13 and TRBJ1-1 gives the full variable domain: AAGVIQSPRHLIKEKRETATLKCYPIPRHDTVYWYQQGPGQDPQFLISFYEKMQSDKGSIPDRFSAQQFSDYHSELNMSSLELGDSALYFCASSRDSEAFFGQGTRLTVV.

CDR3 loop: CASSPTGGQLNTGELFF. The CDR3 DNA follows: TGTGCCAGCAGCCCTACCGGGGGGCAATTGAACACCGGGGAGCTGTTTTTT. The chain links TRBV7-6 to TRBJ2-2; maybe TRBD2 (7 bases). The CDR3 has 17 residues. Germline V gene sequence: CDR1 SGHVS, CDR2 FNYEAQ. V dropped 5 bases and J dropped 1 base, with 17 bases sitting between them. Variable domain in full (rest from reference TRBV7-6 and TRBJ2-2): GAGVSQSPRYKVTKRGQDVALRCDPISGHVSLYWYRQALGQGPEFLTYFNYEAQQDKSGLPNDRFSAERPEGSISTLTIQRTEQRDSAMYRCASSPTGGQLNTGELFFGEGSRLTVL.

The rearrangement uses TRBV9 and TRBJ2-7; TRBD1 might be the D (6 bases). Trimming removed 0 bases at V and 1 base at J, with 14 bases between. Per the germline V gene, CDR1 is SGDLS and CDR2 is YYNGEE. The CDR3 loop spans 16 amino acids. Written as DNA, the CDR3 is TGTGCCAGCAGCGTAGGCCCCCGGGACATATCCTACGAGCAGTACTTC. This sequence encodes CASSVGPRDISYEQYF.

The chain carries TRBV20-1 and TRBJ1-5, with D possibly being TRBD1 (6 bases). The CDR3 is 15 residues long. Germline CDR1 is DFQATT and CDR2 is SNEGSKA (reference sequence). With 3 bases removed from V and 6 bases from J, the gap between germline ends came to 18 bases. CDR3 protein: CSASLVVGGLQPQHF. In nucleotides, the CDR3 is TGCAGTGCTAGTCTTGTGGTCGGGGGGCTTCAGCCCCAGCATTTT.

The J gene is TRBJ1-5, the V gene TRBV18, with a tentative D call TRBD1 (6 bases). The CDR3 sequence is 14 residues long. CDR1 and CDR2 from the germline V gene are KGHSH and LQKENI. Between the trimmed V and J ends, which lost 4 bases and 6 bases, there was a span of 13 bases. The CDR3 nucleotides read TGTGCCAGCTCACATTACAGGGACACTCAGCCCCAGCATTTT. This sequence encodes CASSHYRDTQPQHF.

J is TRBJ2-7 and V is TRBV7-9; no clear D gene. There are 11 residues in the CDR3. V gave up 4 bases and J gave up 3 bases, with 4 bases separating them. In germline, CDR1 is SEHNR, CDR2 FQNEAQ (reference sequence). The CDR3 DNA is TGTGCCAGCAGCTCCCGCTACGAGCAGTACTTC. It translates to CASSSRYEQYF.

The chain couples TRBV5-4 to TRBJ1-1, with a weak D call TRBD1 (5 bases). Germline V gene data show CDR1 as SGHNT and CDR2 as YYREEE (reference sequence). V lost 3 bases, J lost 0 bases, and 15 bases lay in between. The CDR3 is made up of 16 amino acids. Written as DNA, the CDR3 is TGTGCCAGCAGCTGGGGGGGGAGGCGGGTGAACACTGAAGCTTTCTTT. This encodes CASSWGGRRVNTEAFF.

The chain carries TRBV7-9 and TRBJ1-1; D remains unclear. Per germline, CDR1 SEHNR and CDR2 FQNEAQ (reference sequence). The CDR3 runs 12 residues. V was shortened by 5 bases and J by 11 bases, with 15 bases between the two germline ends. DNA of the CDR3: TGTGCCAGCAGCCCCACGGTGTTGGGCGCTTTCTTT. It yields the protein CASSPTVLGAFF.

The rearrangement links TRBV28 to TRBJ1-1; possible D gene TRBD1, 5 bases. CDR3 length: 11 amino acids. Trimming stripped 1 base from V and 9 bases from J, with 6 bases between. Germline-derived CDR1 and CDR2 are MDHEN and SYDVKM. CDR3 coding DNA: TGTGCCAGCAGTTTATCAGGGAAAGCTTTCTTT. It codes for CASSLSGKAFF. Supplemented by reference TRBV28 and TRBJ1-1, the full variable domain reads DVKVTQSSRYLVKRTGEKVFLECVQDMDHENMFWYRQDPGLGLRLIYFSYDVKMKEKGDIPEGYSVSREKKERFSLILESASTNQTSMYLCASSLSGKAFFGQGTRLTVV.

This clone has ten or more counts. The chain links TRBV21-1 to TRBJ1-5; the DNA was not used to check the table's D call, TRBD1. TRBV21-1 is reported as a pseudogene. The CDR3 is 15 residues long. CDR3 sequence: CASSKAAGWDQPQHF. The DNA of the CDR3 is TGTGCCAGCAGCAAAGCGGCAGGGTGGGATCAGCCCCAGCATTTT.

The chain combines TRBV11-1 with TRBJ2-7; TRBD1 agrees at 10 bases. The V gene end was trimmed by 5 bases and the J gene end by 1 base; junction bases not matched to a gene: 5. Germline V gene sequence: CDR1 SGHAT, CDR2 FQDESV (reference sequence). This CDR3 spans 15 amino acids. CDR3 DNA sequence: TGTGCCAGCAGCGCCCGGGACAGGGGATCCTACGAGCAGTACTTC. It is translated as CASSARDRGSYEQYF.

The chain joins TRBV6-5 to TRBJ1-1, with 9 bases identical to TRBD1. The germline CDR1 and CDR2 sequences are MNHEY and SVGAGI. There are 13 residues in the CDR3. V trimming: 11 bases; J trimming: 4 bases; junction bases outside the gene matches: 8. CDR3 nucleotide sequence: TGTGCCTCCCGGGACAGGGATGCCACTGAAGCTTTCTTT. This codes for CASRDRDATEAFF.

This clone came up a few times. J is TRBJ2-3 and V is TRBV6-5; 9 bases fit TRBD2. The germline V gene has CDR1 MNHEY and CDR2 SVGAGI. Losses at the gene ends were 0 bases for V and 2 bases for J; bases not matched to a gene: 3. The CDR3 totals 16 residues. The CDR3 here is CASSYSGGGDTDTQYF. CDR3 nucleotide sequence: TGTGCCAGCAGTTACTCGGGCGGGGGGGACACAGATACGCAGTATTTT.

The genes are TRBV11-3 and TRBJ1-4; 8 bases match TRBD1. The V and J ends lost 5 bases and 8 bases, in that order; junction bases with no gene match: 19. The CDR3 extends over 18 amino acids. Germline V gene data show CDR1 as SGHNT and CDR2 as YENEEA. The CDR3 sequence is CASSRQGTRGPINEKLFF. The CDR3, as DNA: TGTGCCAGCAGCCGACAGGGGACAAGGGGCCCGATCAACGAAAAACTGTTTTTT.

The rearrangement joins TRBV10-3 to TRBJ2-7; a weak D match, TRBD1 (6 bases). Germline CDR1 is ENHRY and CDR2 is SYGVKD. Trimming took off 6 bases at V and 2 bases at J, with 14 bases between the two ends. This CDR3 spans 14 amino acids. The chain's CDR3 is CAISPGTTTYEQYF. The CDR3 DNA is TGTGCCATCAGCCCCGGGACAACGACCTACGAGCAGTACTTC.

The CDR3 spells CSVWGQGVQETQYF. The CDR3 nucleotides are TGCAGCGTTTGGGGACAGGGGGTACAAGAGACCCAGTACTTC. This rearrangement joins TRBV29-1 to TRBJ2-5; 11 positions agree with TRBD1. Trimming at V came to 5 bases and at J to 2 bases, leaving 4 bases not matched to a gene. The CDR3 consists of 14 residues. CDR1 and CDR2 from the germline V gene are SQVTM and ANQGSEA.

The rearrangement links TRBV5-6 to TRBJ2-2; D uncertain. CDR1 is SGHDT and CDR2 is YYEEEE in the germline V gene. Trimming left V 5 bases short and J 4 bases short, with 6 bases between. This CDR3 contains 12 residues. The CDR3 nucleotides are TGTGCCAGCAGGTCCGGCACCGGGGAGCTGTTTTTT. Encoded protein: CASRSGTGELFF.

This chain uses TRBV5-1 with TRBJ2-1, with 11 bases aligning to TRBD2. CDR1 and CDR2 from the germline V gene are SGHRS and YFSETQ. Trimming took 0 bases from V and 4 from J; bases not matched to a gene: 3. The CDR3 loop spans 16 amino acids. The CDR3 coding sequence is TGCGCCAGCAGCTTGGAGACTAGCGGGATGTACAATGAGCAGTTCTTC. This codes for CASSLETSGMYNEQFF.

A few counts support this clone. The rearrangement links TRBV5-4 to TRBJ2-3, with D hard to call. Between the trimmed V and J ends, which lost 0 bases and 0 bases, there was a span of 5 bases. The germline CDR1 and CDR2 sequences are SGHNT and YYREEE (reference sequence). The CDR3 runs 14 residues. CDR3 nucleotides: TGTGCCAGCAGCTTGGTGGCAAGCACAGATACGCAGTATTTT. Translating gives CASSLVASTDTQYF.

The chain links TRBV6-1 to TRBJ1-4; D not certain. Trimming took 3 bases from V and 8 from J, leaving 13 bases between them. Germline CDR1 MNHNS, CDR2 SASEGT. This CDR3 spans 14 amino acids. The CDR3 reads CASSDRSRLEKLFF. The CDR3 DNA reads TGTGCCAGCAGTGACCGGTCGCGGCTCGAAAAACTGTTTTTT.

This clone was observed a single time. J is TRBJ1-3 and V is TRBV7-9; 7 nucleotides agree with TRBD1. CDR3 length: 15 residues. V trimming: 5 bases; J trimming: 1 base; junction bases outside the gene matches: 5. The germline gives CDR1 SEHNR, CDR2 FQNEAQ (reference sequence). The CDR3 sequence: CASSHRQGSGNTIYF. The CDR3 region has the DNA TGTGCCAGCAGCCATCGACAGGGATCTGGAAACACCATATATTTT.

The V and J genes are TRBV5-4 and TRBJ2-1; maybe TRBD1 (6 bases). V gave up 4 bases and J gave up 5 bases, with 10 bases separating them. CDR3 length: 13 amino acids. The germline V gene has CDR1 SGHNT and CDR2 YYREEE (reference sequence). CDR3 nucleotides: TGTGCCAGCAGCAACCGGGACAACAATGAGCAGTTCTTC. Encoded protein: CASSNRDNNEQFF.

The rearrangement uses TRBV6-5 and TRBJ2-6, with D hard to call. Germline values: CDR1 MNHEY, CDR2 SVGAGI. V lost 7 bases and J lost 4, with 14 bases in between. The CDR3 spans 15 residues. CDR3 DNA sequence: TGTGCCAGCACTCTGACAAGGCCCGGGGCCAACGTCCTGACTTTC. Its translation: CASTLTRPGANVLTF.